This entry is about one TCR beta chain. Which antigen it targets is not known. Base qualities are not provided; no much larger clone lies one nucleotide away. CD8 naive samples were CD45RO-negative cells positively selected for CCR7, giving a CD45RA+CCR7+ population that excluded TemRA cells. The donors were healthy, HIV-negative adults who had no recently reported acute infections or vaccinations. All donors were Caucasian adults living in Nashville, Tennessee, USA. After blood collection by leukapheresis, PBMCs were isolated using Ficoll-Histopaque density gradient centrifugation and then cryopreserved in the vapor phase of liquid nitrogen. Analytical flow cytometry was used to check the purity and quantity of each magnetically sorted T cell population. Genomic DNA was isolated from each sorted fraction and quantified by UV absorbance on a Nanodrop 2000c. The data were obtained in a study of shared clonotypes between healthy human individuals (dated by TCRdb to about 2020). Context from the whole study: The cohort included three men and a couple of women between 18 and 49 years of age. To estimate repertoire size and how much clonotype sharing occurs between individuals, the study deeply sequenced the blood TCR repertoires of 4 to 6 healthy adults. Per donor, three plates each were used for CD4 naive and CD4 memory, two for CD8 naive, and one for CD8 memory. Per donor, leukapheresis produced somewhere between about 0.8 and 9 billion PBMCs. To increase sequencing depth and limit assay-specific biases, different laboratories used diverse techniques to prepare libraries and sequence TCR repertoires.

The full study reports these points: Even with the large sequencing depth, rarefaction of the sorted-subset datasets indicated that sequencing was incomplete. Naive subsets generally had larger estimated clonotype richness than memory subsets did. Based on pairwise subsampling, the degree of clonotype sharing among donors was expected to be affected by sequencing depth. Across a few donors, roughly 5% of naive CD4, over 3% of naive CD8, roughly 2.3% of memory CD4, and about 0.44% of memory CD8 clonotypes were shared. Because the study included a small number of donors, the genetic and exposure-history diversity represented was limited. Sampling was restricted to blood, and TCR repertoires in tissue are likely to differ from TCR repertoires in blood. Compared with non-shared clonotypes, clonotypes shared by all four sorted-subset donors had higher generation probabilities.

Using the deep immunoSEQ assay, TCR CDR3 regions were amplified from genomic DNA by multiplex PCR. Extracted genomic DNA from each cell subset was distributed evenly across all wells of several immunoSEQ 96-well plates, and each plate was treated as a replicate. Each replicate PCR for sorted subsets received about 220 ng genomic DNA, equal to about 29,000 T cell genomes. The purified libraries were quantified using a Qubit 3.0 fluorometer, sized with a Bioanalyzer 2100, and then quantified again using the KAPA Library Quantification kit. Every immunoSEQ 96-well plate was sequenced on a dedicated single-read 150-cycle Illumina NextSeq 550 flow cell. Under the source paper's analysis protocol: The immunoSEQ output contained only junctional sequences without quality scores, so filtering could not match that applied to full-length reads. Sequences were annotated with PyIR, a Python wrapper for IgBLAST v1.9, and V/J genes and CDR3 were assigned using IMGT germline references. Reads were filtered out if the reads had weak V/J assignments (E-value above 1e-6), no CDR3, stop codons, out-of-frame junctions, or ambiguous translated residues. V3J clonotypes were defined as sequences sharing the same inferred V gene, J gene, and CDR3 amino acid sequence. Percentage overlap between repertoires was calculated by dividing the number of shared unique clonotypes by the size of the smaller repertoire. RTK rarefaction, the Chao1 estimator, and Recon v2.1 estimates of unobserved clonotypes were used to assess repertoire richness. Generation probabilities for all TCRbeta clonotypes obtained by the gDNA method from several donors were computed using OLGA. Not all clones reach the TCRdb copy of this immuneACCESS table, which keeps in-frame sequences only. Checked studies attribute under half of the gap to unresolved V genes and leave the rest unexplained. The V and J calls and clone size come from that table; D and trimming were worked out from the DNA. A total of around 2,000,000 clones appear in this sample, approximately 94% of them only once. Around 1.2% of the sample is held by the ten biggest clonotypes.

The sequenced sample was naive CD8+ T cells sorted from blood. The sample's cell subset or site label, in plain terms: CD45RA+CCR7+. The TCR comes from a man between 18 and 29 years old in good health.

The bases read TGTGCCAGCAGCTTGGACGGGAGCTCCTACAATGAGCAGTTCTTC. It translates as CASSLDGSSYNEQFF. The chain joins TRBV5-6 to TRBJ2-1; TRBD2 might be the D gene, on 6 matching bases. From its cysteine to its phenylalanine, the CDR3 spans 15 amino acids. Only the CDR3 portion is preserved as DNA: 45 bases, with reading frame beginning at the first base. CDR1 SGHDT and CDR2 YYEEEE were looked up in the germline V gene. Trimming takes 0 bases from V and 0 bases from J, and the germline ends sit 7 bases apart.